The 15 T cell receptor beta chains given below trace back to one sample, sequenced in a study of blood T cell repertoires in COVID-19. Repertoires were generated with immunoSEQ multiplex PCR, while TCRdb's copy carries only in-frame clones and drops some. Among 70,000 or so clones listed, roughly 75% were seen once. Sequencing was carried out using peripheral blood. These receptors all come from a human donor in a cohort sampled during active COVID-19.

This clone was recorded a few times. CDR3 sequence: CASSIFAGELFF. CDR3 coding DNA: TGTGCCAGCAGTATCTTCGCCGGGGAGCTGTTTTTT. The chain joins TRBV25-1 to TRBJ2-2; no clear D gene. The CDR3 runs to 12 residues. CDR1 MGHDK and CDR2 SYGVNS come from the germline V gene. V was trimmed by 5 bases and J by 6 bases, leaving 7 bases between them.

This rearrangement joins TRBV5-5 to TRBJ1-1, with 8 bases identical to TRBD1. CDR3 length equals 17 residues. Germline V gives CDR1 SGHKS, CDR2 YYEKEE (reference sequence). Trimming at V came to 3 bases and at J to 0 bases, leaving 10 bases not matched to a gene. Here the CDR3 reads CASSYTATGALNTEAFF. Written as DNA, the CDR3 is TGTGCCAGCAGCTATACCGCGACAGGGGCCCTGAACACTGAAGCTTTCTTT. The variable domain in full, completed from reference TRBV5-5 and TRBJ1-1, reads DAGVTQSPTHLIKTRGQQVTLRCSPISGHKSVSWYQQVLGQGPQFIFQYYEKEERGRGNFPDRFSARQFPNYSSELNVNALLLGDSALYLCASSYTATGALNTEAFFGQGTRLTVV.

Relative to its sample, this clone is medium-sized. The chain couples TRBV7-2 to TRBJ2-7; 8 positions agree with TRBD1. With 1 base clipped from V and 3 bases from J, the junction kept 2 bases outside the gene matches. The CDR3 length is 14 residues. The germline gives CDR1 SGHTA, CDR2 FQGNSA. CDR3 coding DNA: TGTGCCAGCAGCTTAGAGGACAGGGACTACGAGCAGTACTTC. Translation: CASSLEDRDYEQYF.

This clone was counted a few times. The J gene is TRBJ1-2, the V gene TRBV4-1, with a tentative D call TRBD1 (5 bases). The CDR3 has 14 amino acids. The ends were cut back, 4 bases at V and 4 bases at J, with 13 bases in the middle. Germline CDR1 and CDR2: MGHRA and YSYEKL. CDR3 loop: CASSPAAGPYGYTF. CDR3 in DNA: TGCGCCAGCAGCCCAGCCGCGGGGCCCTATGGCTACACCTTC.

The table lists this clone with a few counts. This sequence joins TRBV21-1 and TRBJ2-7; the table calls TRBD2, which could not be checked here. TRBV21-1 is labeled a pseudogene. The CDR3 consists of 15 residues. The CDR3 coding sequence is TGTGCCAGCAGCAGAGGACTAGCGGGACCCTACGAGCAGTACTTC. Translating gives CASSRGLAGPYEQYF.

V gene TRBV11-3 combines with J gene TRBJ2-2, with 12 bases fitting TRBD2. Per germline, CDR1 SGHNT and CDR2 YENEEA. The CDR3 is 15 amino acids. V trimming: 4 bases; J trimming: 4 bases; junction bases outside the gene matches: 1. CDR3: CASSSGLAGTGELFF. The CDR3 bases are TGTGCCAGCAGCTCGGGACTAGCGGGCACCGGGGAGCTGTTTTTT.

The rearrangement joins TRBV19 to TRBJ2-1, with D unresolved. CDR3 size: 11 residues. Germline V gene lookup returns CDR1 LNHDA and CDR2 SQIVND (reference sequence). V was trimmed by 5 bases and J by 9 bases, leaving 8 bases between them. CDR3 amino acids: CASSVLSEQFF. In DNA, the CDR3 is TGTGCCAGTAGTGTACTATCTGAGCAGTTCTTC.

V is TRBV7-9 and J is TRBJ2-7; 8 nucleotides agree with TRBD2. The J segment lost 6 bases and the V segment lost 0 bases, leaving 10 bases of the junction unmatched. This CDR3 is built from 16 residues. Germline-derived CDR1 and CDR2 are SEHNR and FQNEAQ (reference sequence). CDR3 bases: TGTGCCAGCAGCTTAGCCAGCGGGAGTCCGAGCGGCGAGCAGTACTTC. Protein product: CASSLASGSPSGEQYF.

The genes are TRBV6-2 or TRBV6-3 and TRBJ2-5; D not resolved. The CDR3 spans 13 residues. Trimming shortened V by 2 bases and J by 1 base, and 5 bases separated the two germline ends. CDR1 and CDR2 (germline): MNHEY, SVGEGT. CDR3 in amino acids: CASSYDFQETQYF. The CDR3 nucleotides read TGTGCCAGCAGTTACGACTTCCAAGAGACCCAGTACTTC.

This chain uses TRBV7-2 with TRBJ1-2, with 8 bases lining up with TRBD1. The CDR3 length is 15 residues. The germline CDR1 and CDR2 sequences are SGHTA and FQGNSA. V was pared by 0 bases and J by 0 bases, with 0 bases of the junction left unmatched. The CDR3 here is CASSLADRANYGYTF. The DNA for the CDR3 is TGTGCCAGCAGCTTAGCGGACAGGGCTAACTATGGCTACACCTTC.

This chain joins TRBV6-5 and TRBJ1-3; perhaps TRBD1 as D (6 bases). Looked up from germline, CDR1 is MNHEY and CDR2 is SVGAGI. Trimming left V 7 bases short and J 0 bases short, with 13 bases between. The CDR3 is 15 amino acids. CDR3 region: CASTGGGHSGNTIYF. For the CDR3, the DNA is TGTGCCAGCACCGGGGGGGGCCACTCTGGAAACACCATATATTTT.

The rearrangement links TRBV12-2 to TRBJ1-5; TRBD1 was called by the table and not checked on the DNA. TRBV12-2 is a documented pseudogene. The CDR3 has 18 residues. The DNA of the CDR3 is TGTGCAAGTCGCTTAGCCAGGGCTCCGGTTGGCCCCAATCAGCCCCAGCATTTT. Translating gives CASRLARAPVGPNQPQHF.

The chain couples TRBV4-1 to TRBJ1-1; D gene ambiguous. CDR3 length: 12 amino acids. Germline V gives CDR1 MGHRA, CDR2 YSYEKL. V was shortened by 0 bases and J by 8 bases, with 7 bases between the two germline ends. This CDR3 reads CASSQDSEEAFF. The CDR3 DNA sequence: TGCGCCAGCAGCCAAGACTCCGAGGAAGCTTTCTTT.

This clone came up once. The CDR3 DNA follows: TGTGCCATCAGCCGACAGGGGTCCTATAATTCACCCCTCCACTTT. Amino acids: CAISRQGSYNSPLHF. V gene TRBV10-3 combines with J gene TRBJ1-6, with 8 bases aligning to TRBD1. V was clipped by 6 bases and J by 1 base; unmatched bases: 2. Germline CDR1 is ENHRY and CDR2 is SYGVKD. The CDR3 has 15 amino acids.

The chain uses TRBV30 and TRBJ2-7, with D possibly TRBD2 on 6 matching bases. CDR1 GTSNPN and CDR2 SVGIG come from the germline V gene (reference sequence). The CDR3 totals 11 residues. Trimming cost V 4 bases and J 3 bases, with 7 bases left between them. This CDR3 reads CAWMGGYEQYF. In DNA, the CDR3 is TGTGCCTGGATGGGGGGCTACGAGCAGTACTTC.